This passage covers 9 T cell receptor beta chains from one sample sequenced in a study of cytomegalovirus exposure and HLA in healthy donors. PCR involved 60 Vbeta and 13 Jbeta primers. This table comes from immunoSEQ multiplex PCR, and its TCRdb copy is limited to in-frame clones, with some not included. The sample yields some 130,000 clones, of which the top ten take up roughly 1.6%. Sample: PBMCs. The receptors derive from a woman aged 40-49 years in good health and CMV-seronegative.

This chain joins TRBV5-1 and TRBJ1-4; no reliable D call. V lost 0 bases, J lost 4 bases, and 13 bases lay in between. Germline assignment: CDR1 SGHRS and CDR2 YFSETQ. This CDR3 spans 16 amino acids. The CDR3 nucleotides are TGCGCCAGCAGCTTGGAGCCACCAGGAGGTAATGAAAAACTGTTTTTT. The encoded protein is CASSLEPPGGNEKLFF.

This chain joins TRBV7-6 and TRBJ1-1, with D possibly being TRBD1 (5 bases). Trimming cost V 1 base and J 4 bases, with 13 bases left between them. Germline V gene sequence: CDR1 SGHVS, CDR2 FNYEAQ. The CDR3 contains 15 residues. The CDR3 spells CASSLVGGGGTEAFF. CDR3 in DNA: TGTGCCAGCAGCTTAGTTGGCGGGGGGGGCACTGAAGCTTTCTTT.

The rearrangement uses TRBV4-2 and TRBJ1-2, with D possibly being TRBD1 (6 bases). V lost 0 bases, J lost 8 bases, and 16 bases lay in between. Germline CDR1 and CDR2: LGHNA and YNFKEQ. The CDR3 totals 15 residues. The CDR3 bases are TGTGCCAGCAGCCAAGATCAGGACAGCGTGGACGGCTACACCTTC. Its protein is CASSQDQDSVDGYTF.

About this clone: Other DNA sequences from this sample encode an identical CDR3 as well. The chain employs TRBV7-3 and TRBJ2-5; TRBD2 matches 7 bases. V gave up 2 bases and J gave up 2 bases; unmatched junction bases: 2. The germline CDR1 and CDR2 sequences are SGHTA and FQGTGA. The CDR3 has 14 residues. DNA for the CDR3: TGTGCCAGCAGCTTAGGGGGGGAGCAAGAGACCCAGTACTTC. Translated, it gives CASSLGGEQETQYF.

This rearrangement joins TRBV19 to TRBJ2-5; 9 bases map to TRBD1. CDR1 is LNHDA and CDR2 is SQIVND in the germline V gene (reference sequence). The CDR3 loop spans 14 amino acids. With 6 bases clipped from V and 3 bases from J, the junction kept 5 bases outside the gene matches. The CDR3 here is CASRGQGREETQYF. The CDR3 DNA follows: TGTGCCAGTAGGGGACAGGGTCGGGAAGAGACCCAGTACTTC.

J is TRBJ2-7 and V is TRBV6-5; 9 nucleotides match TRBD1. The CDR3 runs to 16 residues. Trimming took 0 bases from V and 4 from J; bases not matched to a gene: 7. The germline V gene has CDR1 MNHEY and CDR2 SVGAGI. The DNA for the CDR3 is TGTGCCAGCAGTTACTCGACGCCGACAGGGGGGTACGAGCAGTACTTC. It encodes CASSYSTPTGGYEQYF.

The gene calls are TRBV4-1 and TRBJ2-2; TRBD1 is a possible D gene (5 bases). CDR1 and CDR2 from the germline V gene are MGHRA and YSYEKL. The CDR3 totals 17 residues. Trimming pared 1 base from V and 5 bases from J, leaving 17 bases between. The CDR3, as DNA: TGCGCCAGCAGCCAAGGGGGCCTTTCTTTACGGACCGGGGAGCTGTTTTTT. Translation: CASSQGGLSLRTGELFF.

V gene TRBV6-1 combines with J gene TRBJ1-2; 9 nucleotides agree with TRBD1. Germline V gene lookup returns CDR1 MNHNS and CDR2 SASEGT. Trimming removed 5 bases from V and 4 bases from J; junction bases left unmatched: 5. The CDR3 sequence is 14 residues long. This CDR3 reads CASSIQGAPYGYTF. CDR3 nucleotide sequence: TGTGCCAGCAGTATACAGGGGGCCCCCTATGGCTACACCTTC.

V and J are TRBV7-2 and TRBJ2-3, with 9 bases fitting TRBD2. J gave up 2 bases and V 0 bases, and 6 bases lay outside the gene matches. The CDR3 length is 17 residues. CDR1 is SGHTA and CDR2 is FQGNSA in the germline V gene. The CDR3 region is CASSLAYLAGITDTQYF. Written as DNA, the CDR3 is TGTGCCAGCAGCTTAGCGTACCTAGCGGGAATCACAGATACGCAGTATTTT. Filled out from reference TRBV7-2 and TRBJ2-3, the complete variable domain reads GAGVSQSPSNKVTEKGKDVELRCDPISGHTALYWYRQSLGQGLEFLIYFQGNSAPDKSGLPSDRFSAERTGGSVSTLTIQRTQQEDSAVYLCASSLAYLAGITDTQYFGPGTRLTVL.